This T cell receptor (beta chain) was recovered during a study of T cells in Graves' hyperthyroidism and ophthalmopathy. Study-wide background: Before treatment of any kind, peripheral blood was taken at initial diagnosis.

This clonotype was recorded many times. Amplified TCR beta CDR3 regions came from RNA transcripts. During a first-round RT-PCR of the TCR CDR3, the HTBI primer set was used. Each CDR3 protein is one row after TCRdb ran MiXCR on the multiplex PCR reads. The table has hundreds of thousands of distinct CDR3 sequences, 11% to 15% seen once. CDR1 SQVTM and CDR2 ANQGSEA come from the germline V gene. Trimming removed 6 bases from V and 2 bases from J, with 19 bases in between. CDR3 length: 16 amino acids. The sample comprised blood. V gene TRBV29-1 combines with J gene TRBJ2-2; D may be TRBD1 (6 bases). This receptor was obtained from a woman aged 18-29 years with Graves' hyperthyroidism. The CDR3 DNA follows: TGCAGCGTGGATACAGGGATACGGGGAAACACCGGGGAGCTGTTTTTT. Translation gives CSVDTGIRGNTGELFF.